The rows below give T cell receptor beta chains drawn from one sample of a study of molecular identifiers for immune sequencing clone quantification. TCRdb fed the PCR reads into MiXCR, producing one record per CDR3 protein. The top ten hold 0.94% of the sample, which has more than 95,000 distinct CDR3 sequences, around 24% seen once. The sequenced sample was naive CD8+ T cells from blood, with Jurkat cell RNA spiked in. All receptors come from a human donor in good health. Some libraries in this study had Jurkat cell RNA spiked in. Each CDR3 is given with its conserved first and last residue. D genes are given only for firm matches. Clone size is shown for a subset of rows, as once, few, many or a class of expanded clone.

CASSLLQGPGELFF	TGTGCCAGCAGCTTATTACAGGGCCCCGGGGAGCTGTTTTTT	TRBV7-7	TRBJ2-2	NA	NA
CATSRETGALTAETQYF	TGTGCCACCAGCAGAGAGACGGGGGCCCTAACAGCAGAGACCCAGTACTTC	TRBV15	TRBJ2-5	NA	many
CASSLEWGGADTQYF	TGTGCCAGCAGTTTAGAGTGGGGGGGGGCAGATACGCAGTATTTT	TRBV12-3/TRBV12-4	TRBJ2-3	TRBD2	NA
CASSQGRTGELFF	TGTGCCAGCAGCCAAGGCAGGACCGGGGAGCTGTTTTTT	TRBV14	TRBJ2-2	NA	many
CASSPQGPGTYNEQFF	TGTGCCAGCAGCCCCCAGGGCCCGGGGACCTACAATGAGCAGTTCTTC	TRBV5-4	TRBJ2-1	NA	many
CASSPVAGETQYF	TGTGCCAGCAGCCCCGTGGCGGGGGAGACGCAGTATTTT	TRBV7-9	TRBJ2-3	TRBD2	many
CASSSADGTYEQYF	TGTGCCAGCAGCTCTGCGGACGGGACCTACGAGCAGTACTTC	TRBV5-3	TRBJ2-7	NA	NA
CASSIQRNNEQFF	TGTGCCAGCAGCATCCAGCGTAACAATGAGCAGTTCTTC	TRBV5-5	TRBJ2-1	NA	few
CASSRLLPSYEQYF	TGTGCCAGCAGCCGTCTCCTACCATCCTACGAGCAGTACTTC	TRBV7-2	TRBJ2-7	NA	many
CSAFLAPDTQYF	TGCAGTGCTTTTTTAGCTCCCGATACGCAGTATTTT	TRBV20-1	TRBJ2-3	NA	many
CSVPRSDTQYF	TGCAGCGTTCCTAGATCAGATACGCAGTATTTT	TRBV29-1	TRBJ2-3	NA	many
CASSSTPFEAFF	TGTGCCAGTAGTAGTACGCCCTTTGAAGCTTTCTTT	TRBV19	TRBJ1-1	NA	many
CASSFGFVPNTDTQYF	TGTGCCAGCAGCTTCGGTTTCGTTCCTAACACAGATACGCAGTATTTT	TRBV7-2	TRBJ2-3	NA	many
CASSSISGFNEQFF	TGTGCCAGCAGCTCCATATCCGGCTTCAATGAGCAGTTCTTC	TRBV11-2	TRBJ2-1	NA	few
CASSFAGPSYEQYF	TGTGCCAGCAGCTTTGCAGGGCCCTCCTACGAGCAGTACTTC	TRBV7-8	TRBJ2-7	NA	many
CASGYLGTSGNEQFF	TGTGCCAGCGGTTACTTAGGGACTAGTGGAAATGAGCAGTTCTTC	TRBV6-2/TRBV6-3	TRBJ2-1	TRBD2	NA
CSARDSSGKETQYF	TGCAGTGCTAGAGATTCCAGCGGGAAAGAGACCCAGTACTTC	TRBV20-1	TRBJ2-5	TRBD2	many
CASRGWSSYNSPLHF	TGTGCCAGTAGGGGCTGGAGCTCCTATAATTCACCCCTCCACTTT	TRBV19	TRBJ1-6	NA	many
CASSEWGIRGDTQYF	TGTGCCAGCAGTGAATGGGGGATTAGGGGAGATACGCAGTATTTT	TRBV25-1	TRBJ2-3	NA	few
CASLGEPYEQYF	TGTGCCAGCCTCGGGGAGCCCTACGAGCAGTACTTC	TRBV12-3/TRBV12-4	TRBJ2-7	NA	few
CASSQDMGENTEAFF	TGCGCCAGCAGCCAAGATATGGGGGAGAACACTGAAGCTTTCTTT	TRBV4-3	TRBJ1-1	NA	many
CASSQGASGVYEQYF	TGCGCCAGCAGCCAAGGGGCTAGCGGGGTCTATGAGCAGTACTTC	TRBV4-3	TRBJ2-7	TRBD2	many
CASSASFLDANTGELFF	TGTGCCAGCAGCGCCTCCTTCTTGGACGCGAACACCGGGGAGCTGTTTTTT	TRBV9	TRBJ2-2	NA	NA
CASSKTGQGSYEQYF	TGTGCCAGCTCAAAAACGGGACAGGGTTCCTACGAGCAGTACTTC	TRBV18	TRBJ2-7	TRBD1	few
CASRTGQENEKLFF	TGTGCCAGCAGGACCGGACAGGAAAATGAAAAACTGTTTTTT	TRBV7-9	TRBJ1-4	TRBD1	many
CASSYLGGNEQFF	TGTGCCAGCAGCTACCTCGGGGGGAATGAGCAGTTCTTC	TRBV6-6	TRBJ2-1	TRBD2	NA